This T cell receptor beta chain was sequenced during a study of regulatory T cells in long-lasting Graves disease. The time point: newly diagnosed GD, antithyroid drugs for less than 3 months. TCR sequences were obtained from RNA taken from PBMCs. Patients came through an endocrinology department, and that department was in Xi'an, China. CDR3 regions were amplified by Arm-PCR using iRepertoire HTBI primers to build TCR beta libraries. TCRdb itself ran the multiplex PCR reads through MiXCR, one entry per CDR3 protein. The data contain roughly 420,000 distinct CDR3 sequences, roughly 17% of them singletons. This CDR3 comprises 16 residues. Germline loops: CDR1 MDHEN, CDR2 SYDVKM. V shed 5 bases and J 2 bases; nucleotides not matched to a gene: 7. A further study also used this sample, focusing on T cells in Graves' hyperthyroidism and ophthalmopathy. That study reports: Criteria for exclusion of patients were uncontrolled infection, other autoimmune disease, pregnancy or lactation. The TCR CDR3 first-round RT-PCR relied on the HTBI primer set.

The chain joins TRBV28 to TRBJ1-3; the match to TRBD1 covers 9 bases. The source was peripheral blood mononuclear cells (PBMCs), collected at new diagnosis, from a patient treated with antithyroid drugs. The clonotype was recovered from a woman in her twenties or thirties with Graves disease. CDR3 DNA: TGTGCCAGCAGTGGACCGGGACAGGGAGCTGGAAACACCATATATTTT. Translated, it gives CASSGPGQGAGNTIYF.